The 18 T cell receptor beta chains reported below all come from one sample, sequenced in a study of blood T cell repertoires in COVID-19. Libraries were prepared by immunoSEQ multiplex PCR; TCRdb keeps only in-frame clonotypes and omits some of them. The table records fewer than 250,000 clones, around 82% of them present only once. Sequenced sample: peripheral blood. These receptor sequences come from a woman in her 70s with acute or convalescent COVID-19.

CDR3 bases: TGTGCCAGCAGTTCCCTCCACCGGGACAGGAATGGCTACACCTTC. Residues: CASSSLHRDRNGYTF. The chain recombines TRBV28 with TRBJ1-2; 8 nucleotides align to TRBD1. From germline, CDR1 is MDHEN and CDR2 SYDVKM. CDR3 length: 15 amino acids. V gave up 4 bases and J gave up 6 bases; unmatched junction bases: 10.

This sequence joins TRBV19 and TRBJ1-2, with D perhaps TRBD1 (5 bases). This CDR3 contains 13 residues. Germline values: CDR1 LNHDA, CDR2 SQIVND (reference sequence). V gave up 9 bases and J gave up 0 bases, with 11 bases separating them. The CDR3 loop reads CASRQMSNYGYTF. Here the CDR3 DNA reads TGTGCCAGCCGACAGATGTCTAACTATGGCTACACCTTC. Full variable domain (missing parts from reference TRBV19 and TRBJ1-2): DGGITQSPKYLFRKEGQNVTLSCEQNLNHDAMYWYRQDPGQGLRLIYYSQIVNDFQKGDIAEGYSVSREKKESFPLTVTSAQKNPTAFYLCASRQMSNYGYTFGSGTRLTVV.

The genes are TRBV7-9 and TRBJ1-1; D call uncertain. V was shortened by 5 bases and J by 2 bases, with 18 bases between the two germline ends. CDR1 is SEHNR, CDR2 FQNEAQ, per germline (reference sequence). This CDR3 is built from 16 residues. The DNA for the CDR3 is TGTGCCAGCAGCCCCCCCTCGGGAAGGCCAAACACTGAAGCTTTCTTT. Its protein is CASSPPSGRPNTEAFF.

About this clone itself: Different DNA sequences within this sample yield the same CDR3. J is TRBJ1-5 and V is TRBV6-5, with D perhaps TRBD1 (5 bases). In germline, CDR1 is MNHEY, CDR2 SVGAGI. CDR3 length: 14 amino acids. The germline V and J ends were trimmed by 6 bases and 0 bases, with 9 bases remaining between them. CDR3 sequence reads: CASRRDSSNQPQHF. CDR3 in DNA: TGTGCCAGCAGGCGAGACAGTAGCAATCAGCCCCAGCATTTT.

The table lists this clone with a count of one. The chain combines TRBV5-1 with TRBJ2-7; TRBD1 matches at 7 bases. The trim removed 0 bases at V and 3 bases at J, leaving 6 bases unmatched. The CDR3 sequence is 15 residues long. Germline-derived CDR1 and CDR2 are SGHRS and YFSETQ. The CDR3 is CASSLEWAGGYEQYF. CDR3 nucleotide sequence: TGCGCCAGCAGCTTGGAGTGGGCAGGGGGCTACGAGCAGTACTTC.

The chain combines TRBV2 with TRBJ1-5; D is uncertain. The CDR3 length is 14 residues. Trimming removed 8 bases from V and 3 bases from J, with 14 bases in between. Germline V gene lookup returns CDR1 SNHLY and CDR2 FYNNEI. DNA of the CDR3: TGTGCCAGCGCAGAGGCCACATTCAATCAGCCCCAGCATTTT. Protein: CASAEATFNQPQHF.

V gene TRBV7-2 combines with J gene TRBJ2-7; TRBD1 is a possible D gene (7 bases). V lost 5 bases to trimming and J lost 7 bases, with 24 bases between them. The CDR3 length is 16 residues. Germline-derived CDR1 and CDR2 are SGHTA and FQGNSA. CDR3 loop: CASSQPGGTKVREQYF. CDR3 bases: TGTGCCAGCAGCCAACCAGGGGGGACCAAAGTACGGGAGCAGTACTTC.

The V call is TRBV12-3 or TRBV12-4, the J call TRBJ2-1; D is unresolved. The CDR3 covers 13 residues. V gave up 4 bases and J gave up 12 bases, with 16 bases separating them. The CDR3 sequence is CASSSSYQVRQFF. CDR3 sequence (DNA): TGTGCCAGCAGTTCTTCCTATCAGGTCCGGCAGTTCTTC.

The chain carries TRBV4-1 and TRBJ1-3; 10 bases align to TRBD1. After removal of 4 bases from V and 3 bases from J, the junction contained 6 bases not matched to a gene. The germline CDR1 and CDR2 sequences are MGHRA and YSYEKL. The CDR3 has 16 amino acids. The CDR3 nucleotides read TGCGCCAGCAGCCTTATGGGACAGGGGTTTGGAAACACCATATATTTT. It yields the protein CASSLMGQGFGNTIYF.

Comment on this clone: At the DNA level, this CDR3 is encoded by other sequences in the same sample as well. This sequence joins TRBV24-1 and TRBJ1-5; D is uncertain. The V end was cut by 3 bases, the J end by 4 bases, with 3 bases between. Per the germline V gene, CDR1 is KGHDR and CDR2 is SFDVKD. The CDR3 contains 12 residues. The CDR3 bases are TGTGCCACCAGTGATCCGAATCAGCCCCAGCATTTT. It encodes CATSDPNQPQHF.

J is TRBJ1-2 and V is TRBV7-9; 8 bases match TRBD1. V was pared by 5 bases and J by 4 bases, with 3 bases of the junction left unmatched. The CDR3 extends over 13 amino acids. Germline V lookup: CDR1 SEHNR, CDR2 FQNEAQ (reference sequence). CDR3 in DNA: TGTGCCAGCAGCCGGGGACAGGCCTATGGCTACACCTTC. Its protein is CASSRGQAYGYTF.

The chain carries TRBV19 and TRBJ1-2, with D hard to call. The CDR3 covers 13 residues. Trimming left V 1 base short and J 2 bases short, with 5 bases between. Per germline, CDR1 LNHDA and CDR2 SQIVND (reference sequence). CDR3 nucleotide sequence: TGTGCCAGTAGTATAGGACACAACTATGGCTACACCTTC. Translated, it gives CASSIGHNYGYTF.

This clone was picked up one time. V is TRBV5-1 and J is TRBJ1-2, with 8 bases lining up with TRBD1. V dropped 0 bases and J dropped 6; count of bases not matched to a gene: 7. In germline, CDR1 is SGHRS, CDR2 YFSETQ. The CDR3 is 15 residues long. In nucleotides, the CDR3 is TGCGCCAGCAGCTTGGCTTCTCAGGGGGCGGATGGCTACACCTTC. Translated, it gives CASSLASQGADGYTF.

This clone was counted only a few times. The chain carries TRBV7-2 and TRBJ2-2, with TRBD1 as a possible D gene (6 bases). Deletions cut 6 bases from V and 2 bases from J, with 10 bases between. Looked up from germline, CDR1 is SGHTA and CDR2 is FQGNSA. CDR3 length: 14 amino acids. CDR3 nucleotides: TGTGCCAGCAGTCGGGACACAAACACCGGGGAGCTGTTTTTT. Translation: CASSRDTNTGELFF.

The J gene is TRBJ1-1, the V gene TRBV3-1 (or the pseudogene TRBV3-2); D is uncertain. Trimming cost V 4 bases and J 1 base, with 10 bases left between them. From germline, CDR1 is LGHDT and CDR2 YNNKEL (reference sequence). The CDR3 length is 14 residues. CDR3 in amino acids: CASSLGLTNTEAFF. The CDR3 region has the DNA TGTGCCAGCAGCCTCGGACTGACGAACACTGAAGCTTTCTTT.

The chain carries TRBV24-1 and TRBJ1-4; D gene unclear. V lost 3 bases and J lost 5, with 12 bases in between. Germline V CDR1 and CDR2: KGHDR, SFDVKD. CDR3 length: 15 residues. For the CDR3, the DNA is TGTGCCACCAGTGATACGCTCGACAAGAATGAAAAACTGTTTTTT. Translation: CATSDTLDKNEKLFF.

Only a few counts were recorded for this clone. The rearrangement joins TRBV5-1 to TRBJ1-1; possible D gene TRBD1, 5 bases. The CDR3 sequence is 14 residues long. V lost 4 bases and J lost 1, with 11 bases in between. Germline V gene lookup returns CDR1 SGHRS and CDR2 YFSETQ. CDR3 loop: CASSIQVENTEAFF. In DNA form, the CDR3 reads TGCGCCAGCAGCATACAGGTAGAGAACACTGAAGCTTTCTTT.

This chain links TRBV29-1 with TRBJ2-2; 10 nucleotides agree with TRBD1. Looked up from germline, CDR1 is SQVTM and CDR2 is ANQGSEA. There are 15 residues in the CDR3. With V trimmed by 7 bases and J by 4 bases, 9 bases remained unmatched. The CDR3 loop is CSGRDGTGATGELFF. The CDR3 nucleotides read TGCAGCGGACGCGACGGGACAGGGGCCACCGGGGAGCTGTTTTTT.